The clone carrying this T cell receptor (beta chain) has only a few counts. The data stem from a study of T cells in Graves' hyperthyroidism and ophthalmopathy. Patients affected by ophthalmopathy presented a Clinical Activity Score of at least 3, a NOSPECS grade of at least 4, and disease duration below 3 months. Exclusion of patients followed from uncontrolled infection, other autoimmune disease, pregnancy or lactation. The CDR3 spans 14 residues. The germline V and J ends were trimmed by 0 bases and 6 bases, with 9 bases remaining between them. From germline, CDR1 is MNHNY and CDR2 SVGAGI (reference sequence). Amplified TCR beta CDR3 regions came from RNA transcripts. The HTBI set primed first-round TCR CDR3 RT-PCR. MiXCR was run by TCRdb on the multiplex PCR reads, yielding one entry per CDR3 protein. The sample yields 250,000 to 400,000 distinct CDR3 sequences, about an eighth seen once.

Specimen: blood. The V and J genes are TRBV6-6 and TRBJ2-4; no reliable D call. This TCR derives from a woman aged 40 to 50 with Graves' ophthalmopathy. The CDR3 bases are TGTGCCAGCAGTTACTCGAGAAACTTAAACATTCAGTACTTC. The encoded protein is CASSYSRNLNIQYF.